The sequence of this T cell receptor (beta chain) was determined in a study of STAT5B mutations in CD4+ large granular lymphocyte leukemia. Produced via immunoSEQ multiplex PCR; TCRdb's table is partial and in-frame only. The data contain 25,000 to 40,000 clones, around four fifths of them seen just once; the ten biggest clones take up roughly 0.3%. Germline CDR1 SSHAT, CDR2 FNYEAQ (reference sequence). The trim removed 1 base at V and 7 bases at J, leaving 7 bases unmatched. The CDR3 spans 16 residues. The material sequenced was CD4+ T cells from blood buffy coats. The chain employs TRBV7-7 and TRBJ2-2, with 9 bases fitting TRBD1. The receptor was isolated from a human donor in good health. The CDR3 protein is CASSLGPGQGGGELFF. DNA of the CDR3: TGTGCCAGCAGCTTAGGCCCGGGACAGGGTGGCGGGGAGCTGTTTTTT.